The 21 T cell receptor beta chains reported below all come from one sample, sequenced in a study of human thymus T cells. Generated by immunoSEQ multiplex PCR, the TCRdb table keeps only in-frame clones and is missing some. The sample lists around 70,000 clones; 85% to 95% were seen once. It was from resections taken during corrective heart surgery that the thymus tissue came. The sample comprised thymus tissue. All receptors derive from a girl under two years old with a congenital heart defect but otherwise immunologically healthy.

The J gene is TRBJ2-2, the V gene TRBV5-8; 10 bases map to TRBD2. CDR1 and CDR2 (germline): SGHTS, YDEGEE. The V segment lost 3 bases and the J segment 7 bases; nucleotides outside the gene matches: 21. The CDR3 is 20 residues long. CDR3 sequence (DNA): TGTGCCAGCAGCTATGAGGAATTTAGACTAGCGGGCTGCCTAGACGGGGAGCTGTTTTTT. Translating it yields CASSYEEFRLAGCLDGELFF.

V and J are TRBV28 and TRBJ1-1; tentatively, D is TRBD1 (5 bases). Trimming shortened V by 3 bases and J by 1 base, and 21 bases separated the two germline ends. The CDR3 extends over 18 amino acids. Germline CDR1 reads MDHEN; CDR2 reads SYDVKM. The CDR3 DNA follows: TGTGCCAGCAGTTTTTGGGGGACCCCGGTGGGCCGGAACACTGAAGCTTTCTTT. Translated, it gives CASSFWGTPVGRNTEAFF.

The V and J genes are TRBV19 and TRBJ2-1; TRBD2 matches at 7 bases. The CDR3 runs 16 residues. Germline V gene data show CDR1 as LNHDA and CDR2 as SQIVND (reference sequence). The V and J ends lost 7 bases and 10 bases, in that order; junction bases with no gene match: 19. The CDR3 reads CASIMDGGTGPSEQFF. In DNA, the CDR3 is TGTGCCAGTATCATGGACGGGGGGACTGGTCCTTCGGAGCAGTTCTTC.

This chain links TRBV4-3 with TRBJ2-1, with 7 bases aligning to TRBD1. The germline CDR1 and CDR2 sequences are LGHNA and YSLEER. With V trimmed by 0 bases and J by 0 bases, 17 bases remained unmatched. This CDR3 is 21 amino acids long. This chain's CDR3 is CASSQEERTGRDLSSYNEQFF. DNA of the CDR3: TGCGCCAGCAGCCAAGAAGAACGGACAGGCCGTGATTTGAGCTCCTACAATGAGCAGTTCTTC.

The V and J genes are TRBV5-1 and TRBJ2-1; the D gene is possibly TRBD2 (6 bases). V dropped 2 bases and J dropped 6 bases, with 27 bases sitting between them. Germline-derived CDR1 and CDR2 are SGHRS and YFSETQ. The CDR3 length is 19 residues. The CDR3 region is CASSFNDGGTVLRSNEQFF. CDR3 bases: TGCGCCAGCAGCTTTAATGACGGTGGGACTGTCCTAAGGAGCAATGAGCAGTTCTTC. The complete variable domain, with remaining parts taken from reference TRBV5-1 and TRBJ2-1, reads KAGVTQTPRYLIKTRGQQVTLSCSPISGHRSVSWYQQTPGQGLQFLFEYFSETQRNKGNFPGRFSGRQFSNSRSEMNVSTLELGDSALYLCASSFNDGGTVLRSNEQFFGPGTRLTVL.

The V and J genes are TRBV7-2 and TRBJ1-5, with 8 bases fitting TRBD1. The CDR3 sequence is 17 residues long. With V trimmed by 1 base and J by 3 bases, 8 bases remained unmatched. Germline V gives CDR1 SGHTA, CDR2 FQGNSA. For the CDR3, the DNA is TGTGCCAGCAGCTTAGGAGGGTACAGGGGGGCCAATCAGCCCCAGCATTTT. This translates into CASSLGGYRGANQPQHF.

The V and J genes are TRBV5-6 and TRBJ2-7; TRBD1 or TRBD2 may be the D gene (5 bases each). The CDR3 is made up of 13 amino acids. The germline V gene encodes CDR1 SGHDT and CDR2 YYEEEE. Deletions cut 0 bases from V and 6 bases from J, with 10 bases between. The CDR3 is CASSLGGICEQYF. In DNA, the CDR3 is TGTGCCAGCAGCTTGGGGGGGATCTGCGAGCAGTACTTC.

The J gene is TRBJ2-4, the V gene TRBV4-3; D gene uncertain. The CDR3 is 19 residues long. The germline gives CDR1 LGHNA, CDR2 YSLEER. The V gene lost 2 bases and the J gene lost 0 bases, with 20 bases spanning the gap. The DNA for the CDR3 is TGCGCCAGCAGCCAAAGACACCAAGCCCTCCTATTAGCCAAAAACATTCAGTACTTC. Translating gives CASSQRHQALLLAKNIQYF.

This clone was seen only once. The chain links TRBV5-4 to TRBJ1-3; D is unresolved. This CDR3 has 15 residues. The germline V and J ends were trimmed by 4 bases and 3 bases, with 14 bases remaining between them. The germline V gene has CDR1 SGHNT and CDR2 YYREEE (reference sequence). CDR3 sequence reads: CASSLTESHGNTIYF. The DNA for the CDR3 is TGTGCCAGCAGCCTTACAGAGTCTCATGGAAACACCATATATTTT. The complete variable domain, with remaining parts taken from reference TRBV5-4 and TRBJ1-3, reads ETGVTQSPTHLIKTRGQQVTLRCSSQSGHNTVSWYQQALGQGPQFIFQYYREEENGRGNFPPRFSGLQFPNYSSELNVNALELDDSALYLCASSLTESHGNTIYFGEGSWLTVV.

The chain has TRBV25-1 and TRBJ1-4; 8 bases agree with TRBD1. V was pared by 2 bases and J by 5 bases, with 10 bases of the junction left unmatched. Germline V gene lookup returns CDR1 MGHDK and CDR2 SYGVNS. The length of the CDR3 is 17 residues. CDR3 residues: CASSERTTGGANEKLFF. The DNA for the CDR3 is TGTGCCAGCAGTGAAAGAACTACAGGGGGGGCAAATGAAAAACTGTTTTTT.

The gene calls are TRBV7-3 and TRBJ2-1; 12 bases agree with TRBD2. Unmatched junction bases numbered 7, after V lost 4 bases and J lost 0 bases. Germline CDR1 reads SGHTA; CDR2 reads FQGTGA. The CDR3 is 18 amino acids. The CDR3 is CASSSGTSGRSSYNEQFF. The CDR3 DNA follows: TGTGCCAGCAGCTCCGGGACTAGCGGGCGGAGCTCCTACAATGAGCAGTTCTTC.

V is TRBV10-3 and J is TRBJ2-7; 7 bases line up with TRBD2. Germline CDR1 is ENHRY and CDR2 is SYGVKD. The CDR3 has 16 residues. J lost 0 bases, V lost 0 bases, and 5 bases had no gene match. As DNA, the CDR3 is TGTGCCATCAGTGAGTCGGCTAGCGGAAACTCCTACGAGCAGTACTTC. Translated: CAISESASGNSYEQYF.

This clone was seen only once. The V and J genes are TRBV11-2 and TRBJ1-3; D is undetermined. Trimming took off 0 bases at V and 0 bases at J, with 12 bases between the two ends. This CDR3 comprises 17 residues. Per the germline V gene, CDR1 is SGHAT and CDR2 is FQNNGV. The CDR3 protein is CASSLDSTGNSGNTIYF. The CDR3 bases are TGTGCCAGCAGCTTAGATTCTACGGGTAACTCTGGAAACACCATATATTTT. Full variable domain (remainder filled in from reference TRBV11-2 and TRBJ1-3): EAGVAQSPRYKIIEKRQSVAFWCNPISGHATLYWYQQILGQGPKLLIQFQNNGVVDDSQLPKDRFSAERLKGVDSTLKIQPAKLEDSAVYLCASSLDSTGNSGNTIYFGEGSWLTVV.

The V and J genes are TRBV9 and TRBJ1-2; D unclear. The CDR3 spans 16 residues. Deletions cut 4 bases from V and 3 bases from J, with 19 bases between. Germline V CDR1 and CDR2: SGDLS, YYNGEE. The DNA for the CDR3 is TGTGCCAGCAGCCTCCGTAAGATGGGGTTTGACTATGGCTACACCTTC. Its translation is CASSLRKMGFDYGYTF.

The chain combines TRBV7-2 with TRBJ2-7, with 13 bases identical to TRBD2. The germline gives CDR1 SGHTA, CDR2 FQGNSA. CDR3 size: 16 residues. Trimming at V came to 5 bases and at J to 3 bases, leaving 7 bases not matched to a gene. The CDR3 bases are TGTGCCAGCAGCCCAAAAAGGACTAGCGGGAGCTACGAGCAGTACTTC. Protein product: CASSPKRTSGSYEQYF.

The chain links TRBV27 to TRBJ1-1; D is possibly TRBD1 (5 bases). The CDR3 is made up of 13 amino acids. Germline V gene data show CDR1 as MNHEY and CDR2 as SMNVEV (reference sequence). V gave up 9 bases and J gave up 5 bases, with 16 bases separating them. CDR3 sequence reads: CASSRDPGTEAFF. The DNA of the CDR3 is TGTGCCAGTTCCCGGGACCCCGGGACTGAAGCTTTCTTT.

This sequence joins TRBV6-5 and TRBJ2-1; D is undetermined. The V and J ends lost 3 bases and 3 bases respectively, with 9 bases between them. CDR3 length: 14 amino acids. The germline CDR1 and CDR2 sequences are MNHEY and SVGAGI. CDR3 nucleotide sequence: TGTGCCAGCAGTTATCGGTTTCTCTACAATGAGCAGTTCTTC. Translating gives CASSYRFLYNEQFF.

About this clone: This sample also contains other DNA sequences that code for the same CDR3. J is TRBJ2-7 and V is TRBV5-4; 9 nucleotides match TRBD2. There are 14 residues in the CDR3. Germline values: CDR1 SGHNT, CDR2 YYREEE (reference sequence). The V segment lost 4 bases and the J segment 0 bases; nucleotides outside the gene matches: 2. CDR3 amino acids: CASSLAGPSYEQYF. CDR3 in DNA: TGTGCCAGCAGCCTAGCGGGGCCCTCCTACGAGCAGTACTTC.

The chain joins TRBV7-9 to TRBJ2-7, with 7 nucleotides matching TRBD2. This CDR3 region has 14 residues. The V gene's germline CDR1 is SEHNR and CDR2 FQNEAQ (reference sequence). Unmatched junction bases numbered 5, after V lost 2 bases and J lost 4 bases. For the CDR3, the DNA is TGTGCCAGCAGCTTACCTCTTAGCGGGTACGAGCAGTACTTC. It specifies CASSLPLSGYEQYF. Combining the CDR3 with reference TRBV7-9 and TRBJ2-7 gives the whole variable domain DTGVSQNPRHKITKRGQNVTFRCDPISEHNRLYWYRQTLGQGPEFLTYFQNEAQLEKSRLLSDRFSAERPKGSFSTLEIQRTEQGDSAMYLCASSLPLSGYEQYFGPGTRLTVT.

The chain uses TRBV19 and TRBJ2-7; 11 bases are a match to TRBD2. The CDR3 is made up of 17 amino acids. After removal of 3 bases from V and 0 bases from J, the junction contained 7 bases not matched to a gene. CDR1 is LNHDA and CDR2 is SQIVND in the germline V gene (reference sequence). CDR3 bases: TGTGCCAGTAGTATTTCTAGCGGGAGGCCCGGCTCCTACGAGCAGTACTTC. It yields the protein CASSISSGRPGSYEQYF.

The rearrangement uses TRBV19 and TRBJ1-1; D possibly corresponds to TRBD1 (5 bases). The CDR3 runs 15 residues. Trimming removed 6 bases from V and 3 bases from J, with 17 bases in between. CDR1 is LNHDA and CDR2 is SQIVND in the germline V gene (reference sequence). CDR3 in amino acids: CASSRAGPKDTEAFF. The CDR3 nucleotides are TGTGCCAGTAGCCGGGCGGGACCAAAGGACACTGAAGCTTTCTTT.